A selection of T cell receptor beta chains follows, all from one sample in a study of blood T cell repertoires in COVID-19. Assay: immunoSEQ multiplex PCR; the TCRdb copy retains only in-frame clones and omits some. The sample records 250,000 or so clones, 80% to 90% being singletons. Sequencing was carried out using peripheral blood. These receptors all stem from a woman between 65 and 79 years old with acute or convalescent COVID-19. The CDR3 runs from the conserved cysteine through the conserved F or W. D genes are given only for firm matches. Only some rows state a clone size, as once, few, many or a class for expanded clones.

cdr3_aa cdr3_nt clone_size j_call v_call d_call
CASSQDWVDRANYGYTF TGCGCCAGCAGCCAAGATTGGGTGGACAGAGCTAACTATGGCTACACCTTC . TRBJ1-2 TRBV4-1 .
CASSPRGNTEAFF TGCGCCAGCAGCCCCAGGGGGAACACTGAAGCTTTCTTT . TRBJ1-1 TRBV5-1 .
CASSQDRVQYGYTF TGCGCCAGCAGCCAGGACAGGGTGCAGTATGGCTACACCTTC . TRBJ1-2 TRBV4-3 TRBD1
CASSPRALTSGNTIYF TGTGCCAGCTCACCACGAGCCCTTACCTCTGGAAACACCATATATTTT . TRBJ1-3 TRBV18 .
CASSRTSGGAGTTDTQYF TGTGCCAGCAGTCGGACTAGCGGGGGGGCCGGTACGACAGATACGCAGTATTTT . TRBJ2-3 TRBV6-4 TRBD2
CAISTGTPGANVLTF TGTGCCATCAGTACCGGGACACCTGGGGCCAACGTCCTGACTTTC . TRBJ2-6 TRBV10-3 .
CASSQDHNAGTEAFF TGCGCCAGCAGCCAAGACCATAACGCCGGCACTGAAGCTTTCTTT few TRBJ1-1 TRBV4-3 .
CASSSPGQGTSEQYF TGTGCCAGCAGTTCCCCGGGACAGGGAACCTCCGAGCAGTACTTC . TRBJ2-7 TRBV6-2/TRBV6-3 TRBD1
CASSLPRDRGILYEQYF TGTGCCAGCAGTTTACCCCGGGACAGGGGTATACTTTACGAGCAGTACTTC . TRBJ2-7 TRBV27 TRBD1
CASSQDGSYGYTF TGTGCCAGCAGCCAAGATGGGAGCTATGGCTACACCTTC . TRBJ1-2 TRBV3-1/TRBV3-2 .
CASKPSTDSTDTQYF TGCGCCAGCAAACCATCGACAGACAGCACAGATACGCAGTATTTT . TRBJ2-3 TRBV5-1 .
CASSSGLPSSYNEQFF TGTGCCAGCAGCTCGGGACTACCGAGCTCCTACAATGAGCAGTTCTTC . TRBJ2-1 TRBV5-6 TRBD2
CASSQRAGLEQYF TGTGCCAGCAGCCAACGGGCGGGGCTGGAGCAGTACTTC . TRBJ2-7 TRBV3-1/TRBV3-2 .
CASSYVGGGANEQFF TGTGCCAGCAGTTACGTGGGCGGGGGGGCCAATGAGCAGTTCTTC . TRBJ2-1 TRBV6-5 TRBD2
CASSQGTGVINTGELFF TGCGCCAGCAGCCAAGGCACAGGGGTCATAAACACCGGGGAGCTGTTTTTT . TRBJ2-2 TRBV4-1 TRBD1
CASSEASGGRTEAFF TGTGCCAGCAGTGAAGCGTCAGGGGGCCGGACTGAAGCTTTCTTT . TRBJ1-1 TRBV6-1 TRBD1
CATSDYRVQETQYF TGTGCCACCAGTGATTACAGGGTTCAAGAGACCCAGTACTTC . TRBJ2-5 TRBV24-1 .
CASDDRIPGNTIYF TGTGCCAGTGATGACAGGATTCCAGGAAACACCATATATTTT few TRBJ1-3 TRBV19 .
CASSPGLGRGHTYEQYF TGTGCCAGCTCACCTGGACTAGGGCGGGGACACACCTACGAGCAGTACTTC once TRBJ2-7 TRBV18 .
CASSPSGQGGGYTF TGTGCCAGCTCACCATCGGGACAGGGAGGCGGCTACACCTTC . TRBJ1-2 TRBV18 TRBD1
CASSAGGPGTEAFF TGCGCCAGCAGCGCAGGAGGACCGGGCACTGAAGCTTTCTTT . TRBJ1-1 TRBV5-1 .
CASSSGTGRYGYTF TGTGCCAGCAGCTCCGGGACAGGACGTTATGGCTACACCTTC . TRBJ1-2 TRBV7-9 TRBD1
CASSQEGGVGQPQHF TGCGCCAGCAGCCAAGAGGGGGGGGTCGGTCAGCCCCAGCATTTT . TRBJ1-5 TRBV4-1 .
CASSAGTGDSPLHF TGTGCCAGCAGCGCCGGGACAGGGGATTCACCCCTCCACTTT once TRBJ1-6 TRBV5-5 TRBD1
CASSLGEAQNYGYTF TGTGCCAGCAGCTTAGGGGAGGCACAGAACTATGGCTACACCTTC once TRBJ1-2 TRBV7-2 .
CASSGNRGSNEQYF TGTGCCAGCAGCGGAAACAGGGGCAGCAACGAGCAGTACTTC few TRBJ2-7 TRBV5-4 TRBD1
CAWSVVARSETQYF TGTGCCTGGAGTGTAGTAGCCCGTAGCGAGACCCAGTACTTC . TRBJ2-5 TRBV30 .
CASSIRTDNGELFF TGCGCCAGCAGCATCCGGACAGACAACGGGGAGCTGTTTTTT . TRBJ2-2 TRBV5-1 .
CASSSRRGDRSHYEQYF TGTGCCAGCAGCTCTCGCCGGGGGGACAGGTCACACTACGAGCAGTACTTC . TRBJ2-7 TRBV5-4 .
CASSLRLAGDFTYEQYF TGCGCCAGCAGCTTAAGACTAGCGGGGGACTTTACCTACGAGCAGTACTTC . TRBJ2-7 TRBV5-1 TRBD2
CASSFKGRTEAFF TGTGCCAGCAGTTTCAAGGGGAGGACTGAAGCTTTCTTT . TRBJ1-1 TRBV28 .